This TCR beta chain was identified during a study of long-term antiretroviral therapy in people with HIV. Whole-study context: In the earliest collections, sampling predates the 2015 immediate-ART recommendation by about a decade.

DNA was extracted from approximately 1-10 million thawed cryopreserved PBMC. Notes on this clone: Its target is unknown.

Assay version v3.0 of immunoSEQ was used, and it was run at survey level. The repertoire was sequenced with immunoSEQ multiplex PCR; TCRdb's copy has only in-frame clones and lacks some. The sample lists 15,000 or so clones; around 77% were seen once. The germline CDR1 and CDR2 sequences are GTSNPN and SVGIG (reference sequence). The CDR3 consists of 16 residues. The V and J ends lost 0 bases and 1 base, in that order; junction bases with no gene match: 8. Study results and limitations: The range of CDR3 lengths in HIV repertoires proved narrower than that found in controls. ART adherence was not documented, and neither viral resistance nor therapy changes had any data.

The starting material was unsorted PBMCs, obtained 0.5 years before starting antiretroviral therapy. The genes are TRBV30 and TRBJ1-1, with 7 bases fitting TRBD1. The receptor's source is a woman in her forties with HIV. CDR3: CAWSVRDRLSNTEAFF. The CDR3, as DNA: TGTGCCTGGAGTGTACGGGACAGACTTTCGAACACTGAAGCTTTCTTT.